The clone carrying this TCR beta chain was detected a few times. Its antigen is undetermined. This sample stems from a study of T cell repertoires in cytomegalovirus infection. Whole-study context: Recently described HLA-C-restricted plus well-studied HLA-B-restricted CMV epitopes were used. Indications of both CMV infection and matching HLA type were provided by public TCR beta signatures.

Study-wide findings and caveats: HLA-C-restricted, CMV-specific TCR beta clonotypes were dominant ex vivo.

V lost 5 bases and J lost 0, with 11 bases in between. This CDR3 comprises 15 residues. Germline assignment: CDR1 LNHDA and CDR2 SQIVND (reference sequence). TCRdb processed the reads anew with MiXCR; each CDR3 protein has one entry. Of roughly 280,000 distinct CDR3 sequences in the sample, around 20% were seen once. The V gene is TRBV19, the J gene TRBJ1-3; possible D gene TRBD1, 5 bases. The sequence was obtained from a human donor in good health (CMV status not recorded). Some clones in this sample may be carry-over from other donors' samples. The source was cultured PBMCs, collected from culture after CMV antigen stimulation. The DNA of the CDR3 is TGTGCCAGTAGTCTTGGACACGGCTCTGGAAACACCATATATTTT. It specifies CASSLGHGSGNTIYF.